The T cell receptor beta chain under discussion was sequenced for a study of CD8+ T cells in alopecia areata. Extracted from the samples, RNA was reverse transcribed into cDNA to serve as the sequencing template. Profiling relied on immunoSEQ multiplex PCR, and the TCRdb table lists in-frame clones only, not all of them. This sample has about 3,600 clones, with 70% found just once. Treatment: oral pan-JAK inhibitor, 5-10 mg twice daily. Alopecia areata patients provided lesional scalp punch biopsies and peripheral blood. The sequencing here drew on skin, taken at week 24, from a patient treated with tofacitinib. This clonotype was sampled from a human donor with alopecia areata.

CDR3 DNA: TGTGCCAGCAGCTTTTCTAGGTATGAGCAGTTCTTC. This encodes CASSFSRYEQFF. The V gene is TRBV5-6, the J gene TRBJ2-1; D is uncertain. V was trimmed by 2 bases and J by 8 bases, leaving 8 bases between them. Per the germline V gene, CDR1 is SGHDT and CDR2 is YYEEEE. The CDR3 sequence is 12 residues long.